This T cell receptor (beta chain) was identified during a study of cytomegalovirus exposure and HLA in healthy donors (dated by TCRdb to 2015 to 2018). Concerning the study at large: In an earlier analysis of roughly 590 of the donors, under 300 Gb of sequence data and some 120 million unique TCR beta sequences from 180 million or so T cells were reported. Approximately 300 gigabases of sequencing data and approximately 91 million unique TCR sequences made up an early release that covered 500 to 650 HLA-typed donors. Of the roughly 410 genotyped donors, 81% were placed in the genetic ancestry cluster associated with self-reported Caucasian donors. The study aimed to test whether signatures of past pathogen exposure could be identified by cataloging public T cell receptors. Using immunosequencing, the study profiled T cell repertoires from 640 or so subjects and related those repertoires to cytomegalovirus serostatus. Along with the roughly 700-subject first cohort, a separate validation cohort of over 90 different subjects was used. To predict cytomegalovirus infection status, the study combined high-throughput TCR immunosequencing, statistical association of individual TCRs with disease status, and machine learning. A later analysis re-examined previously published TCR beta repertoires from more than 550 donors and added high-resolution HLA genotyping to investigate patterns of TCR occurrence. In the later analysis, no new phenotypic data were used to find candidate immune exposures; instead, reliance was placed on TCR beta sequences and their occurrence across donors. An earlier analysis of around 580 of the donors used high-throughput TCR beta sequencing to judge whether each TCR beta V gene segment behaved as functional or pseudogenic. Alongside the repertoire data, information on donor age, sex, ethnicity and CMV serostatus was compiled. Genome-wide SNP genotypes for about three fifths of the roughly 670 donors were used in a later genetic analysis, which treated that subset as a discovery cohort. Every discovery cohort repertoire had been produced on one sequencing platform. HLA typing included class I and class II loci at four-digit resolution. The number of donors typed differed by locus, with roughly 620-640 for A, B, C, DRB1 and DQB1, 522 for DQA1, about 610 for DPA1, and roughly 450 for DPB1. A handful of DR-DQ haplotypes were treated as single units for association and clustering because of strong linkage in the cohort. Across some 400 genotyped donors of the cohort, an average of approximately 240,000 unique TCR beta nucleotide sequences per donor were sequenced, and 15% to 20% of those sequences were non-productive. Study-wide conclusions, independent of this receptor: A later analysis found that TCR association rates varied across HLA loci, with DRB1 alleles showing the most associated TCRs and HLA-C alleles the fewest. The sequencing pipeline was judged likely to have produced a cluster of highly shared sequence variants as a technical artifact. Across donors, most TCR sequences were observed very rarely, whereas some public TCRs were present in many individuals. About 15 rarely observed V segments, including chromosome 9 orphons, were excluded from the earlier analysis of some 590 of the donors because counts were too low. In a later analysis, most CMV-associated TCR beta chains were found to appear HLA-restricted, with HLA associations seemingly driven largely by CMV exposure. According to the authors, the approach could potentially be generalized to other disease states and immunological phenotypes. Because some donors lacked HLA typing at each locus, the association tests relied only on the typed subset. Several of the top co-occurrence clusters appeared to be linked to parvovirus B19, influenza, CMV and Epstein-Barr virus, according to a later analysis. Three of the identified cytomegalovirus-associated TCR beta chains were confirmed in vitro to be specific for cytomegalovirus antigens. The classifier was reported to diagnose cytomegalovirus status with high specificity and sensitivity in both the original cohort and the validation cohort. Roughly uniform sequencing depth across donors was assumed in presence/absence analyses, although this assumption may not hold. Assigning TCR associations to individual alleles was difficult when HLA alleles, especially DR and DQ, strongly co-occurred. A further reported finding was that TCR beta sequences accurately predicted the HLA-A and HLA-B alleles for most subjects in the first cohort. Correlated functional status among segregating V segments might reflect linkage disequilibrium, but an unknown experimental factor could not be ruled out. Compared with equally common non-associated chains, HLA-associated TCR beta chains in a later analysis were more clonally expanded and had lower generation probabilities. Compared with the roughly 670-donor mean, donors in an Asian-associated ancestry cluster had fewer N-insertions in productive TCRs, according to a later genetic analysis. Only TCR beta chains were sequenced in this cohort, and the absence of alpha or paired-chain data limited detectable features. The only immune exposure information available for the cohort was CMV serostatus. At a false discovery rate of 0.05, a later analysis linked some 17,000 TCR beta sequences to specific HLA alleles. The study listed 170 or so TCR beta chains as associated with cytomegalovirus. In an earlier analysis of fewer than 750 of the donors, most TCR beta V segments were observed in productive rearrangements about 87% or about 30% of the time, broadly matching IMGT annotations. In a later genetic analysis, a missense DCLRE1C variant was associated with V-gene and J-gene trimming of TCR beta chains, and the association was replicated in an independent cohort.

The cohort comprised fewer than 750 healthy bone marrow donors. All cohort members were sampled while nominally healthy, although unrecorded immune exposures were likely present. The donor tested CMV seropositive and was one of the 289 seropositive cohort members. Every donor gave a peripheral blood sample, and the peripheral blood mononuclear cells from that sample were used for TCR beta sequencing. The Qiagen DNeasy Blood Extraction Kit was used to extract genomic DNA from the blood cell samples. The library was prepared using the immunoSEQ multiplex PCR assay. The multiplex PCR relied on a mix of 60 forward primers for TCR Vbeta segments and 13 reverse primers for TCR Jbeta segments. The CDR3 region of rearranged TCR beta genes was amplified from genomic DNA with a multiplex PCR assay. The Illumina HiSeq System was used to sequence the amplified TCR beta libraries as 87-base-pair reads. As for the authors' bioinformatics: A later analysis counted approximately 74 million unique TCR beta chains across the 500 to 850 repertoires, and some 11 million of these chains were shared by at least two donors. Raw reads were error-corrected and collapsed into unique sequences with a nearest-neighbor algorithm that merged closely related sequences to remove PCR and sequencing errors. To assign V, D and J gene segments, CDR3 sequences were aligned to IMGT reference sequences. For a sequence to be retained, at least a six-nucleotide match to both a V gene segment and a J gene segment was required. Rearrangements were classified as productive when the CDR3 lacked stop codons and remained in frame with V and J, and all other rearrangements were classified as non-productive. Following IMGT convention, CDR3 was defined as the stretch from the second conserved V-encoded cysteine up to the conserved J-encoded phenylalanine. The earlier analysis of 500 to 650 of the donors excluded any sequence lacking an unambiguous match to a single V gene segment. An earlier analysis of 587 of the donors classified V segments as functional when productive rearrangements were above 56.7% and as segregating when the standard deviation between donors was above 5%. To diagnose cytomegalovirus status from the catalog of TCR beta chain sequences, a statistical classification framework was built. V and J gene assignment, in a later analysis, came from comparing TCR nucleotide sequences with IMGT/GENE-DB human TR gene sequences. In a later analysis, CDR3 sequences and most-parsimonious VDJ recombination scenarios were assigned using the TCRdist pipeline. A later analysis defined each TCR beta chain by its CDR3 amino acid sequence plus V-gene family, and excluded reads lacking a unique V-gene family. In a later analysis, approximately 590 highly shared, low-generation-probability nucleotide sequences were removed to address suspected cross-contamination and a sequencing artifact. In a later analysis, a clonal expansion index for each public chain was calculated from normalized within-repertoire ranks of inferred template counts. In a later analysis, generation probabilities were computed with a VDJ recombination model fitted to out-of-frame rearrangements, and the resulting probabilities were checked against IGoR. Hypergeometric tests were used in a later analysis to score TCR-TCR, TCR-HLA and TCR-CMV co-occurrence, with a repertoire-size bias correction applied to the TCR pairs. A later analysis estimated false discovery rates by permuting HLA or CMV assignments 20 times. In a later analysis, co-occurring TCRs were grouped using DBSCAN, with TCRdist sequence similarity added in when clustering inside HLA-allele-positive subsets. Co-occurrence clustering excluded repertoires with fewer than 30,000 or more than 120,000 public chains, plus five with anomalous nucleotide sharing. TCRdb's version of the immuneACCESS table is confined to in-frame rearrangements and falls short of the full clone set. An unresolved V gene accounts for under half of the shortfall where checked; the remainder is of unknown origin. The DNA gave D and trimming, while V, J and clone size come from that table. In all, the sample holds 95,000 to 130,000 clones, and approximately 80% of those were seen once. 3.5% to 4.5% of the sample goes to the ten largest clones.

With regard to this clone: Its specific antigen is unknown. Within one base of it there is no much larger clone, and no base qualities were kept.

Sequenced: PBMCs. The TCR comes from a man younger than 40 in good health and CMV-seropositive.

The CDR3 loop reads CASSLATGGLKTQYF. The DNA is as follows: TGTGCCAGCAGCTTAGCGACGGGGGGGCTGAAGACCCAGTACTTC. The sequence is built from TRBV7-9 and TRBJ2-5; 8 nucleotides in the junction match TRBD2. Spanning cysteine to phenylalanine, the CDR3 consists of 15 amino acids. The DNA shown is the 45-base CDR3, in frame from base 1. The germline V gene (reference sequence) specifies SEHNR as CDR1 and FQNEAQ as CDR2. Compared with germline, V lacks 0 bases and J lacks 6 bases; bases without a gene match: 6.